The T cell receptor (beta chain) described here comes from a study of T cell responses to AZD1222 COVID-19 vaccine. Findings and limits, study-wide: CD4 TCRs linked to vaccination spanned spike, dominating at 160-218 and 743-854. Recipients of AZD1222 seropositive at baseline numbered only 5 or 6. The sample set comprised mostly white British donors with more females, and clonal diversity was possibly underestimated.

The assay was immunoSEQ multiplex PCR, and TCRdb's table has in-frame clones only and misses some. The sample holds 150,000 or so clones, roughly 90% seen once. V lost 4 bases and J 2 bases, leaving 8 bases between the germline ends. The CDR3 has 13 residues. CDR1 is KGHSH and CDR2 is LQKENI in the germline V gene. As concerns this clone: The target antigen is unknown.

This chain uses TRBV18 with TRBJ1-2, with D maybe TRBD1 (6 bases). The starting material was peripheral blood, obtained 28 days after the second AZD1222 dose. This clonotype originated in an adult who received the AZD1222 COVID-19 vaccine. CDR3: CASSLQGNYGYTF. As DNA, the CDR3 is TGTGCCAGCTCACTACAGGGAAACTATGGCTACACCTTC.